The clone carrying this TCR beta chain has ten or more counts. Its antigen remains unknown. Using RNA template, CDR3s of TCR alpha and beta were amplified with iRepertoire arm-PCR. MiXCR, run by TCRdb on the multiplex PCR reads, gives a single entry per CDR3 protein. The sample shows more than 350,000 distinct CDR3 sequences, 35% to 45% of them seen only once. This specimen belongs to a study of glioma-infiltrating T cells. Study-wide background: Low-grade gliomas were grade II; glioblastomas were grade IV at initial diagnosis. Blood libraries targeted roughly 4.5- to 11-fold coverage of about 900,000 T cells. Before surgery, glioma patients received dexamethasone for at most six days.

The junction had 10 bases not matched to a gene; V was cut back by 6 bases and J by 5 bases. Germline V gives CDR1 MNHEY, CDR2 SVGEGT. The CDR3 extends over 16 amino acids. General study findings and limits: Tissue-blood divergence was below expectation in non-neoplastic patients, above in gliomas.

The V gene is TRBV6-2 or TRBV6-3, the J gene TRBJ1-4, with 9 bases aligning to TRBD1. This sequence was found in a human donor with low-grade glioma or glioblastoma, undergoing nonglioma brain surgery, or in good health (not recorded which). The sequenced material came from glioma tissue, nonneoplastic brain tissue, or PBMCs (not recorded which). CDR3 in amino acids: CASREPSGTGNEKLFF. Here the CDR3 DNA reads TGTGCCAGCAGAGAACCTTCCGGGACAGGGAATGAAAAACTGTTTTTT.